This T cell receptor beta chain was recovered during a study of T cells after yellow fever vaccination. A note on this clonotype: Its cognate antigen is unknown.

Study results and limitations: Though weaker, the secondary response peaked faster, on day 5 versus 15. The appearance of a small share of clonotypes in both CD4 and CD8 compartments was observed.

Germline lookup yields CDR1 MGHDK and CDR2 SYGVNS. The CDR3 has 14 amino acids. The ends lost 3 bases at V and 6 bases at J; junction bases unmatched: 7. In TCRdb, the 5' RACE reads were re-called with MiXCR into one record per CDR3 protein. The repertoire holds approximately 510,000 distinct CDR3 sequences, just over 20% seen once, with roughly a sixth in the top ten. The origin of this receptor is a man between 18 and 35 years old who received the YFV17D yellow fever vaccine. The rearrangement links TRBV25-1 to TRBJ1-2, with TRBD1 matching 7 bases. The starting material was PBMCs, obtained approximately 20 days after the first yellow fever vaccination. The CDR3 region is CASSEGRGLNGYTF. Here the CDR3 DNA reads TGTGCCAGCAGTGAGGGAAGGGGGCTGAATGGCTACACCTTC.